This TCR beta chain was sequenced during a study of CD8 T cells in Susac syndrome. RNA in amounts of roughly 0.5 to 1 ug was reverse transcribed with random hexamers. TCRdb ran MiXCR on the immunoSEQ multiplex PCR reads and lists one entry per CDR3 protein. The data contain 100,000 to 150,000 distinct CDR3 sequences, around 85% of them singletons. About this clonotype: At one end, the junction sequence differs from germline, possibly due to a read error.

CDR3 length: 14 amino acids. The sample consisted of CD8+ T cells from PBMCs. This receptor was obtained from a human donor with multiple sclerosis. The chain recombines TRBV12-3 or TRBV12-4 with TRBJ2-1; tentatively, D is TRBD1 (6 bases). In DNA, the CDR3 is TGTGCCAGCAGTTTGGTAGGGGGAGTAGATGAACAGTTCTTC. As protein: CASSLVGGVDEQFF.